The TCR beta chain under discussion was sequenced for a study of T cells in localized non-small cell lung cancer. The table came from immunoSEQ multiplex PCR; TCRdb's copy has only in-frame clones and leaves some out. This repertoire shows approximately 32,000 clones, over 75% found once; its top ten account for 15% to 20%. The CDR3 has 19 amino acids. Per the germline V gene, CDR1 is SQVTM and CDR2 is ANQGSEA. V lost 5 bases to trimming and J lost 12 bases, with 35 bases between them. The chain recombines TRBV29-1 with TRBJ1-6; weak D call: TRBD1 (6 bases). The source of this sequence is a male donor aged 60 or older with stage III squamous cell lung carcinoma. The sequencing here drew on peripheral blood, taken before any cancer treatment. The CDR3 coding sequence is TGCAGCGTTAATCAGGGGCCTACCCAACTAAAATTTGTCCAGCGACCCCTCCACTTT. Translation gives CSVNQGPTQLKFVQRPLHF.